The 32 T cell receptor beta chains in this list originate from one sample, sequenced in a study of cytomegalovirus exposure and HLA in healthy donors. The PCR used 60 Vbeta and 13 Jbeta primers. TCRdb's copy holds only in-frame clones and misses some; the assay was immunoSEQ multiplex PCR. The sample has about 120,000 clones; approximately 78% are singletons. The source material was PBMCs. These TCRs come from a man in his forties in good health and CMV-seronegative.

V usage is TRBV7-3 and J usage is TRBJ2-1; 12 bases are shared with TRBD2. Germline V gene data show CDR1 as SGHTA and CDR2 as FQGTGA. This CDR3 contains 15 residues. V lost 5 bases to trimming and J lost 8 bases; unmatched junction nucleotides: 7. The CDR3 loop reads CASSRRLAGVDEQFF. CDR3 in DNA: TGTGCCAGCAGCCGTAGACTAGCGGGAGTGGATGAGCAGTTCTTC.

DNA for the CDR3: TGTGCCAGCAGCGTCGACAGGGGGCAAAATTCACCCCTCCACTTT. It is translated as CASSVDRGQNSPLHF. This chain connects TRBV7-9 to TRBJ1-6; 10 bases are a match to TRBD1. The CDR3 extends over 15 amino acids. J lost 7 bases, V lost 5 bases, and 5 bases had no gene match. Germline lookup yields CDR1 SEHNR and CDR2 FQNEAQ (reference sequence).

The chain combines TRBV2 with TRBJ1-1, with D unclear. V was clipped by 3 bases and J by 1 base, with 6 bases between them. CDR1 is SNHLY and CDR2 is FYNNEI in the germline V gene. CDR3 size: 13 residues. The CDR3 bases are TGTGCCAGCAGTGATCAGGAGAACACTGAAGCTTTCTTT. This gives the protein CASSDQENTEAFF.

The genes are TRBV6-5 and TRBJ2-7, with 11 bases lining up with TRBD2. The germline V gene encodes CDR1 MNHEY and CDR2 SVGAGI. V dropped 6 bases and J dropped 3; count of bases not matched to a gene: 7. The CDR3 is 15 amino acids. Here the CDR3 DNA reads TGTGCCAGCAGGATTAGCGGGGGGGCGGTCTACGAGCAGTACTTC. It translates to CASRISGGAVYEQYF.

The V call is TRBV4-3, the J call TRBJ2-5, with 12 bases that match TRBD2. Germline V lookup: CDR1 LGHNA, CDR2 YSLEER. Germline trimming cut 0 bases from V and 6 bases from J; bases unmatched to any gene: 5. The CDR3 runs 16 residues. The CDR3 sequence is CASSQDPSGGAQTQYF. CDR3 coding DNA: TGCGCCAGCAGCCAAGATCCTAGCGGGGGGGCCCAGACCCAGTACTTC.

In its sample, this clone was seen once. The gene calls are TRBV6-5 and TRBJ2-5; D remains unclear. The germline gives CDR1 MNHEY, CDR2 SVGAGI. With 1 base removed from V and 0 bases from J, the gap between germline ends came to 6 bases. The CDR3 sequence is 14 residues long. CDR3 coding DNA: TGTGCCAGCAGTTACTGGCAAAACCAAGAGACCCAGTACTTC. As protein: CASSYWQNQETQYF.

V usage is TRBV29-1 and J usage is TRBJ2-1; 14 nucleotides line up with TRBD2. The CDR3 contains 15 residues. Per the germline V gene, CDR1 is SQVTM and CDR2 is ANQGSEA. V shed 4 bases, J shed 8 bases, and the junction held 7 bases outside the gene matches. This CDR3 reads CSVATGTSGSDEQFF. The CDR3 DNA reads TGCAGCGTTGCAACCGGGACTAGCGGGAGCGATGAGCAGTTCTTC.

This clone has only one observation. This rearrangement joins TRBV18 to TRBJ2-3; 11 bases align to TRBD2. The V gene's germline CDR1 is KGHSH and CDR2 LQKENI. V lost 3 bases, J lost 0 bases, and 14 bases stayed unmatched. The CDR3 is 20 residues long. In DNA, the CDR3 is TGTGCCAGCTCACCTCGCTCCGGGACTAGCGGTGACTCTAGCACAGATACGCAGTATTTT. Residues: CASSPRSGTSGDSSTDTQYF.

This clone was observed a few times. Other DNA variants within this sample encode the same CDR3. This sequence joins TRBV19 and TRBJ1-1; 10 bases agree with TRBD1. J gave up 5 bases and V 7 bases, and 4 bases lay outside the gene matches. Germline values: CDR1 LNHDA, CDR2 SQIVND (reference sequence). The CDR3 is made up of 13 amino acids. CDR3 DNA: TGTGCCAGTAAACGGGACAGGGGTACTGAAGCTTTCTTT. Residues: CASKRDRGTEAFF.

The chain joins TRBV7-2 to TRBJ2-3, with TRBD2 matching 8 bases. The germline CDR1 and CDR2 sequences are SGHTA and FQGNSA. The J segment lost 5 bases and the V segment lost 3 bases, leaving 10 bases of the junction unmatched. CDR3 length: 16 residues. CDR3 amino acids: CASSFTIAGWGDTQYF. In DNA, the CDR3 is TGTGCCAGCAGCTTTACAATAGCGGGGTGGGGAGATACGCAGTATTTT.

The V and J genes are TRBV5-1 and TRBJ1-1, with 10 bases lining up with TRBD1. Germline CDR1 SGHRS, CDR2 YFSETQ. The CDR3 extends over 14 amino acids. V shed 3 bases, J shed 4 bases, and the junction held 3 bases outside the gene matches. The CDR3 is CASSSRTGGTEAFF. Here the CDR3 DNA reads TGCGCCAGCAGCTCACGGACAGGGGGCACTGAAGCTTTCTTT.

This clone was counted between two and nine times. The V gene is TRBV27, the J gene TRBJ1-5, with D uncertain. Between the trimmed V and J ends, which lost 3 bases and 4 bases, there was a span of 7 bases. The germline V gene has CDR1 MNHEY and CDR2 SMNVEV (reference sequence). The CDR3 contains 13 residues. CDR3: CASSFMRNQPQHF. The DNA for the CDR3 is TGTGCCAGCAGTTTTATGAGAAATCAGCCCCAGCATTTT.

V is TRBV30 and J is TRBJ1-1; the match to TRBD1 covers 9 bases. The CDR3 loop spans 13 amino acids. J lost 7 bases, V lost 4 bases, and 7 bases had no gene match. CDR1 and CDR2 (germline): GTSNPN, SVGIG (reference sequence). The DNA of the CDR3 is TGTGCCTGGAATTCCGGGACAGGGAGTGAAGCTTTCTTT. Translating gives CAWNSGTGSEAFF.

This chain links TRBV27 with TRBJ1-5, with 8 positions matching TRBD1. Trimming at V came to 6 bases and at J to 9 bases, leaving 13 bases not matched to a gene. This CDR3 contains 15 residues. From germline, CDR1 is MNHEY and CDR2 SMNVEV (reference sequence). The CDR3 DNA is TGTGCCAGCAGCATGACAGGGGTCGGTTCATGGCCCCAGCATTTT. Translated, it gives CASSMTGVGSWPQHF.

This rearrangement joins TRBV27 to TRBJ2-3; 7 nucleotides align to TRBD2. The germline V gene has CDR1 MNHEY and CDR2 SMNVEV (reference sequence). Germline trimming cut 4 bases from V and 1 base from J; bases unmatched to any gene: 8. There are 16 residues in the CDR3. Here the CDR3 DNA reads TGTGCCAGCAGTTCTCACCCTGCGGGGGGCACAGATACGCAGTATTTT. It encodes CASSSHPAGGTDTQYF.

The V gene is TRBV20-1, the J gene TRBJ2-1; D unresolved. CDR3 size: 10 residues. Trimming shortened V by 2 bases and J by 14 bases, and 10 bases separated the two germline ends. CDR1 and CDR2 from the germline V gene are DFQATT and SNEGSKA (reference sequence). Written as DNA, the CDR3 is TGCAGTGCTAGAATTGGCCAGGAGTTCTTC. Protein product: CSARIGQEFF.

The rearrangement links TRBV9 to TRBJ1-2; D uncertain. This CDR3 comprises 13 residues. Germline assignment: CDR1 SGDLS and CDR2 YYNGEE. V shed 5 bases and J shed 2 bases, with 10 bases lying between them. This CDR3 reads CASRRGENYGYTF. The CDR3 DNA is TGTGCCAGCAGGAGAGGTGAGAACTATGGCTACACCTTC.

In DNA form, the CDR3 reads TGTGCCTGGAGTGTTAGCTCTGGAAACACCATATATTTT. Its protein is CAWSVSSGNTIYF. The V gene is TRBV30, the J gene TRBJ1-3; no firm D call. Trimming removed 0 bases from V and 0 bases from J, with 3 bases in between. CDR1 is GTSNPN and CDR2 is SVGIG in the germline V gene (reference sequence). The CDR3 loop spans 13 amino acids.

J is TRBJ2-2 and V is TRBV7-9, with no clear D. V was clipped by 5 bases and J by 1 base, with 2 bases between them. Germline CDR1 and CDR2: SEHNR and FQNEAQ (reference sequence). The length of the CDR3 is 12 residues. Here the CDR3 DNA reads TGTGCCAGCAGCCTGAACACCGGGGAGCTGTTTTTT. This translates into CASSLNTGELFF. The variable domain in full, with the rest retrieved from reference TRBV7-9 and TRBJ2-2, is DTGVSQNPRHKITKRGQNVTFRCDPISEHNRLYWYRQTLGQGPEFLTYFQNEAQLEKSRLLSDRFSAERPKGSFSTLEIQRTEQGDSAMYLCASSLNTGELFFGEGSRLTVL.

CDR3 nucleotide sequence: TGTGCCAGCAGCTTAACCAGGGAGGGTGAGCAGTTCTTC. Its translation: CASSLTREGEQFF. This rearrangement joins TRBV7-9 to TRBJ2-1, with 7 bases identical to TRBD2. The CDR3 has 13 amino acids. V was clipped by 2 bases and J by 9 bases; unmatched bases: 4. Looked up from germline, CDR1 is SEHNR and CDR2 is FQNEAQ (reference sequence).

DNA of the CDR3: TGTGCCAGCAGCCTCACCTCGAGCGGGCGGGGGGAGCTGTTTTTT. Translation gives CASSLTSSGRGELFF. The rearrangement uses TRBV7-9 and TRBJ2-2; D is perhaps TRBD2 (6 bases). Germline CDR1 and CDR2: SEHNR and FQNEAQ (reference sequence). The CDR3 is made up of 15 amino acids. The V end lost 5 bases, the J end lost 8 bases, and 18 bases lay between the germline ends.

J is TRBJ2-2 and V is TRBV28, with 9 bases identical to TRBD2. V dropped 3 bases and J dropped 10; count of bases not matched to a gene: 9. The CDR3 has 15 residues. Germline V gene sequence: CDR1 MDHEN, CDR2 SYDVKM. As DNA, the CDR3 is TGTGCCAGCAGTTTGACTAGCGGACATCAAACGGAGCTGTTTTTT. Protein sequence: CASSLTSGHQTELFF.

The chain joins TRBV7-8 to TRBJ2-5, with TRBD2 identical over 12 bases. With 5 bases clipped from V and 3 bases from J, the junction kept 1 base outside the gene matches. Germline CDR1 and CDR2: SGHVS and FQNEAQ. CDR3 length: 14 residues. The DNA for the CDR3 is TGTGCCAGCAGCCGACTAGCGGGAGAAGAGACCCAGTACTTC. Its translation is CASSRLAGEETQYF. Drawing the rest from reference TRBV7-8 and TRBJ2-5, the complete variable domain is GAGVSQSPRYKVAKRGQDVALRCDPISGHVSLFWYQQALGQGPEFLTYFQNEAQLDKSGLPSDRFFAERPEGSVSTLKIQRTQQEDSAVYLCASSRLAGEETQYFGPGTRLLVL.

The J gene is TRBJ1-1, the V gene TRBV7-9; 7 nucleotides match TRBD1. J lost 11 bases, V lost 3 bases, and 12 bases had no gene match. The CDR3 has 14 residues. Per the germline V gene, CDR1 is SEHNR and CDR2 is FQNEAQ (reference sequence). CDR3 residues: CASSFRDSRRNAFF. For the CDR3, the DNA is TGTGCCAGCAGCTTTAGGGACAGCCGGAGGAATGCTTTCTTT.

This clone was detected a few times. The V call is TRBV15, the J call TRBJ1-4; no reliable D call. Trimming cost V 0 bases and J 5 bases, with 10 bases left between them. The CDR3 has 15 amino acids. In germline, CDR1 is LNHNV, CDR2 YYDKDF (reference sequence). In DNA form, the CDR3 reads TGTGCCACCAGCAGAGATACGGGGAGGAATGAAAAACTGTTTTTT. The encoded protein is CATSRDTGRNEKLFF.

The rearrangement links TRBV5-4 to TRBJ1-1; 8 nucleotides agree with TRBD1. Germline loops: CDR1 SGHNT, CDR2 YYREEE (reference sequence). CDR3 size: 13 residues. V trimming: 3 bases; J trimming: 5 bases; junction bases outside the gene matches: 3. DNA for the CDR3: TGTGCCAGCAGCTGGACAGGGCGGACTGAAGCTTTCTTT. Translation gives CASSWTGRTEAFF.

The V and J genes are TRBV19 and TRBJ1-2, with 9 bases matching TRBD1. Germline lookup yields CDR1 LNHDA and CDR2 SQIVND (reference sequence). V lost 3 bases to trimming and J lost 2 bases; unmatched junction nucleotides: 4. The CDR3 has 15 residues. In DNA, the CDR3 is TGTGCCAGTAGTATCGCCGGGACAGGGAACTATGGCTACACCTTC. Amino acid sequence: CASSIAGTGNYGYTF.

V gene TRBV5-1 combines with J gene TRBJ2-1, with D possibly matching TRBD1 (5 bases). Germline CDR1 and CDR2: SGHRS and YFSETQ. This CDR3 comprises 14 residues. V lost 0 bases, J lost 8 bases, and 12 bases lay in between. In DNA, the CDR3 is TGCGCCAGCAGCTTGGTGCTAGGGGATCATGAGCAGTTCTTC. This gives the protein CASSLVLGDHEQFF.

V and J are TRBV4-1 and TRBJ1-1; 9 bases align to TRBD1. The CDR3 has 15 amino acids. From germline, CDR1 is MGHRA and CDR2 YSYEKL. V was pared by 2 bases and J by 6 bases, with 7 bases of the junction left unmatched. The CDR3 region has the DNA TGCGCCAGCAGCCAAACCGGGACAGGGTCTCCTGAAGCTTTCTTT. It yields the protein CASSQTGTGSPEAFF.

The chain combines TRBV9 with TRBJ1-1; TRBD1 matches 9 bases. Trimming at V came to 2 bases and at J to 5 bases, leaving 4 bases not matched to a gene. The V gene's germline CDR1 is SGDLS and CDR2 YYNGEE. This CDR3 has 14 residues. CDR3 sequence: CASSVTGGSTEAFF. For the CDR3, the DNA is TGTGCCAGCAGCGTTACAGGGGGCAGTACTGAAGCTTTCTTT.

This chain connects TRBV10-2 to TRBJ2-2, with 9 bases lining up with TRBD1. Trimming removed 6 bases from V and 5 bases from J; junction bases left unmatched: 4. Germline V gene sequence: CDR1 WSHSY, CDR2 SAAADI. The CDR3 extends over 14 amino acids. Here the CDR3 reads CASRGQGGTGELFF. The CDR3 DNA sequence: TGCGCCAGCAGGGGACAGGGAGGTACCGGGGAGCTGTTTTTT.

The chain combines TRBV27 with TRBJ2-1; 7 bases line up with TRBD2. After removal of 7 bases from V and 0 bases from J, the junction contained 9 bases not matched to a gene. The germline gives CDR1 MNHEY, CDR2 SMNVEV (reference sequence). This CDR3 is built from 16 residues. CDR3 protein: CASTPVRDYSYNEQFF. In nucleotides, the CDR3 is TGTGCCAGCACCCCGGTTAGGGACTACTCCTACAATGAGCAGTTCTTC.